These T cell receptor beta chains were read from a single sample in a study of siplizumab effects on memory and regulatory T cells. Sequencing used immunoSEQ multiplex PCR; TCRdb keeps in-frame clones, though not all of them. This sample yields 100,000 or so clones, of which 94% are seen a single time; about 0.6% belongs to the top ten. The source material was Tregs sorted from blood. The receptors stem from a human donor in good health. Both conserved end residues are part of each CDR3. D genes are given only for firm matches. Size is omitted from some rows. Given values are once, few, many or a class for expanded clones.

>TRBJ1-2|TRBV29-1|.|.
CSVRRGVYGYTF
TGCAGCGTGCGAAGGGGTGTCTATGGCTACACCTTC
>TRBJ2-7|TRBV5-4|.|.
CASSLPGYEQYF
TGTGCCAGCAGCTTGCCGGGGTACGAGCAGTACTTC
>TRBJ2-5|TRBV19|TRBD1|.
CASSLRGGRETQYF
TGTGCCAGTAGTTTACGAGGGGGCCGCGAGACCCAGTACTTC
>TRBJ1-1|TRBV27|TRBD1|.
CASTFAGGGTEAFF
TGTGCCAGCACATTTGCAGGGGGCGGCACTGAAGCTTTCTTT
>TRBJ2-2|TRBV2|.|once
CASSGVRAGELFF
TGTGCCAGCAGTGGGGTGAGGGCCGGGGAGCTGTTTTTT
>TRBJ1-2|TRBV5-4|.|once
CASSWGGSGNYGYTF
TGTGCCAGCAGCTGGGGGGGCAGCGGCAACTATGGCTACACCTTC
>TRBJ2-3|TRBV4-1|TRBD2|.
CASSPSWLAGPDTQYF
TGCGCCAGCAGCCCTTCCTGGCTAGCGGGACCAGATACGCAGTATTTT
>TRBJ2-7|TRBV18|.|.
CASSDGAYEQYF
TGTGCCAGCTCAGACGGAGCCTATGAGCAGTACTTC
>TRBJ2-3|TRBV18|.|.
CASSLLTGSGTQYF
TGTGCCAGCTCACTACTCACCGGGTCGGGTACGCAGTATTTT
>TRBJ2-5|TRBV5-1|.|.
CASSLGVTSSKETQYF
TGCGCCAGCAGCTTGGGGGTGACATCCTCGAAAGAGACCCAGTACTTC
>TRBJ1-4|TRBV5-1|.|.
CASSADSLNEKLFF
TGCGCCAGCAGCGCGGACAGCCTTAATGAAAAACTGTTTTTT
>TRBJ2-6|TRBV10-3|.|.
CAIWSSGANVLTF
TGTGCCATCTGGTCCTCTGGGGCCAACGTCCTGACTTTC
>TRBJ1-4|TRBV28|TRBD1|.
CASSFRLYRGHGNEKLFF
TGTGCCAGCAGTTTTCGACTTTACAGGGGGCACGGTAATGAAAAACTGTTTTTT
>TRBJ2-7|TRBV2|TRBD2|.
CASDGSGSINEQYF
TGTGCCAGCGACGGGAGCGGGAGCATCAACGAGCAGTACTTC
>TRBJ2-3|TRBV25-1|.|.
CASSLRVAWGTDTQYF
TGTGCCAGCAGTCTCAGGGTGGCTTGGGGCACAGATACGCAGTATTTT
>TRBJ2-7|TRBV28|TRBD1|.
CASSLARTGKTYEQYF
TGTGCCAGCAGTTTGGCCCGGACAGGAAAAACCTACGAGCAGTACTTC
>TRBJ2-1|TRBV4-2|TRBD2|.
CASSQVVGLAGSNEQFF
TGTGCCAGCAGCCAAGTCGTAGGACTAGCGGGATCCAATGAGCAGTTCTTC
>TRBJ2-7|TRBV19|TRBD1|.
CASSFGGTGMSEQYF
TGTGCCAGTAGTTTTGGAGGGACAGGGATGAGCGAGCAGTACTTC
>TRBJ1-1|TRBV5-4|.|.
CASSRKVGVTEAFF
TGTGCCAGCAGCAGGAAAGTGGGTGTGACTGAAGCTTTCTTT
>TRBJ2-1|TRBV29-1|.|.
CSVETYGSDEQFF
TGCAGCGTTGAGACATACGGATCTGATGAGCAGTTCTTC
>TRBJ2-7|TRBV6-5|TRBD1|.
CASRSGTGGSYEQYF
TGTGCCAGCAGGTCCGGGACAGGGGGCTCCTACGAGCAGTACTTC
>TRBJ2-6|TRBV5-1|TRBD1|.
CASSLVGTVSGANVLTF
TGCGCCAGCAGCTTGGTTGGGACAGTTTCTGGGGCCAACGTCCTGACTTTC